Below, one T cell receptor (beta chain) is given with its context. PCR involved 60 Vbeta and 13 Jbeta primers. TCRdb keeps only in-frame clones here, not all; method: immunoSEQ multiplex PCR. The sample holds approximately 160,000 clones, 80% seen once. CDR3 length equals 14 residues. Germline CDR1 is MNHEY and CDR2 is SVGAGI. The data were obtained in a study of cytomegalovirus exposure and HLA in healthy donors. Sequencing used PBMCs. The clonotype was recovered from a man younger than 40 in good health and CMV-seropositive. The J gene is TRBJ2-5, the V gene TRBV6-5; D is undetermined. TRBJ2-7 explains the end of the DNA better; the J call may be wrong. The DNA of the CDR3 is TGTGCCAGCAGTTACTCGTCCGGTCCCTACGAGCAGTACTTC. It codes for CASSYSSGPYEQYF.